The rows below give T cell receptor beta chains drawn from one sample of a study of T cells after yellow fever vaccination. A single record per CDR3 protein comes from TCRdb applying MiXCR to the 5' RACE reads. The sample consists of hundreds of thousands of distinct CDR3 sequences, 15% to 20% of them appearing once. Sequenced material: PBMCs, taken before the yellow fever booster vaccination. The receptors here all came from a man aged 18 to 30 who received the YFV17D yellow fever vaccine. CDR3s include the opening cysteine and the closing phenylalanine or tryptophan.

v_call: TRBV7-8
j_call: TRBJ2-5
cdr3_aa: CASSFRGTVQETQYF

v_call: TRBV7-2
j_call: TRBJ2-2
cdr3_aa: CASSWGRRGTGELFF

v_call: TRBV4-3
j_call: TRBJ2-2
cdr3_aa: CASSQVELSGELFF

v_call: TRBV9
j_call: TRBJ2-5
cdr3_aa: CASSVATGVKETQYF

v_call: TRBV4-2
j_call: TRBJ2-1
cdr3_aa: CASSHLTGPEQFF

v_call: TRBV5-1
j_call: TRBJ2-3
cdr3_aa: CASSLDRRGIDTQYF

v_call: TRBV7-9
j_call: TRBJ2-2
cdr3_aa: CASSLALAENTGELFF

v_call: TRBV6-1
j_call: TRBJ2-3
cdr3_aa: CASSEHVAADTQYF

v_call: TRBV6-5
j_call: TRBJ2-2
cdr3_aa: CASSYGWGETGELFF

v_call: TRBV29-1
j_call: TRBJ2-5
cdr3_aa: CSVDLTESTQETQYF

v_call: TRBV5-1
j_call: TRBJ1-1
cdr3_aa: CASRINGYRNTEAFF

v_call: TRBV4-3
j_call: TRBJ1-2
cdr3_aa: CASSQEEAGGSYTF

v_call: TRBV9
j_call: TRBJ2-3
cdr3_aa: CASSVALAADTQYF

v_call: TRBV20-1
j_call: TRBJ2-5
cdr3_aa: CSASDDRQETQYF

v_call: TRBV12-3/TRBV12-4
j_call: TRBJ1-1
cdr3_aa: CASSFVRQVNTEAFF

v_call: TRBV9
j_call: TRBJ2-3
cdr3_aa: CASSVGNTDTQYF

v_call: TRBV29-1
j_call: TRBJ2-3
cdr3_aa: CSVAGDTQYF

v_call: TRBV20-1
j_call: TRBJ1-6
cdr3_aa: CSARDPRADSPLHF

v_call: TRBV20-1
j_call: TRBJ2-7
cdr3_aa: CSARREPYEQYF

v_call: TRBV7-2
j_call: TRBJ2-5
cdr3_aa: CASSFGVDGETQYF

v_call: TRBV7-2
j_call: TRBJ1-2
cdr3_aa: CASSTVHYGYTF

v_call: TRBV6-2/TRBV6-3
j_call: TRBJ2-5
cdr3_aa: CASSYPEETQYF

v_call: TRBV29-1
j_call: TRBJ2-5
cdr3_aa: CSVEDVLDSTKETQYF

v_call: TRBV20-1
j_call: TRBJ1-5
cdr3_aa: CSARPLTGQPQHF

v_call: TRBV5-5
j_call: TRBJ2-5
cdr3_aa: CASSPRGTETQYF

v_call: TRBV20-1
j_call: TRBJ2-1
cdr3_aa: CSARSVTGLIYNEQFF

v_call: TRBV20-1
j_call: TRBJ2-5
cdr3_aa: CSVPVRGPKTQYF

v_call: TRBV6-5
j_call: TRBJ2-3
cdr3_aa: CASSYSKGTDTQYF

v_call: TRBV9
j_call: TRBJ2-3
cdr3_aa: CASSVGFGGTDTQYF

v_call: TRBV7-2
j_call: TRBJ2-2
cdr3_aa: CASSFYRGTGELFF

v_call: TRBV6-1
j_call: TRBJ1-2
cdr3_aa: CASSELLYGYTF

v_call: TRBV29-1
j_call: TRBJ2-3
cdr3_aa: CSVEGWRATDTQYF

v_call: TRBV20-1
j_call: TRBJ2-7
cdr3_aa: CSARDRGLTYEQYF

v_call: TRBV20-1
j_call: TRBJ2-5
cdr3_aa: CSATSAGITVETQYF

v_call: TRBV12-3/TRBV12-4
j_call: TRBJ2-1
cdr3_aa: CASRPPSGTYNEQFF

v_call: TRBV2
j_call: TRBJ2-3
cdr3_aa: CASSGGTRRTDTQYF

v_call: TRBV9
j_call: TRBJ2-1
cdr3_aa: CASSPTSGGAHEQFF

v_call: TRBV5-1
j_call: TRBJ2-2
cdr3_aa: CASLGGANTGELFF

v_call: TRBV7-9
j_call: TRBJ2-1
cdr3_aa: CASSPGTSGYQSYNEQFF

v_call: TRBV5-1
j_call: TRBJ1-4
cdr3_aa: CASKPGDSPYEKLFF

v_call: TRBV6-5
j_call: TRBJ1-1
cdr3_aa: CASSHGTAGMNTEAFF

v_call: TRBV5-6
j_call: TRBJ1-3
cdr3_aa: CASSKGPADTIYF

v_call: TRBV7-9
j_call: TRBJ2-3
cdr3_aa: CASSRKPDSYTDTQYF

v_call: TRBV7-3
j_call: TRBJ2-3
cdr3_aa: CASSLGTMTDTQYF